Listed below are T cell receptor beta chains from one sample, sequenced in a study of graft-versus-host responses after intestinal transplantation. Some clones are missing from TCRdb's copy, which holds only in-frame ones; the method was immunoSEQ multiplex PCR. The repertoire holds around 38,000 clones, with around 86% as singletons. The sequenced sample was PBMCs, obtained 1,000 to 1,200 days after transplant. These receptors were obtained from a human patient who received an intestinal transplant, so some T cells may come from the graft donor. Each CDR3 is given with its conserved first and last residue. Fields, in order: J gene, V gene, D gene, CDR3 protein. The D gene is left open where the match is weak.

>TRBJ2-6|TRBV7-8|.
CASSLLSSGANVLTF
>TRBJ2-3|TRBV5-6|.
CASSLRGGRTDTQYF
>TRBJ2-1|TRBV6-1|.
CASEGRAESDEQFF
>TRBJ2-3|TRBV10-2|TRBD2
CASSRGRLAGLNTQYF
>TRBJ2-4|TRBV10-1|TRBD2
CASRDGTSGRENIQYF
>TRBJ2-1|TRBV9|.
CASSRDFLNEQFF
>TRBJ1-2|TRBV6-5|.
CASRLQGRIGGGYTF
>TRBJ2-3|TRBV7-9|.
CASSSGRDTQYF
>TRBJ1-1|TRBV6-6|.
CASSKGVRTEAFF
>TRBJ1-2|TRBV28|.
CASSLSAGRAYGYTF
>TRBJ1-5|TRBV30|.
CAWKNQGNQPQHF
>TRBJ2-7|TRBV29-1|.
CSVLGGGYEQYF
>TRBJ1-4|TRBV28|TRBD1
CASSITGGREKLFF
>TRBJ2-4|TRBV19|.
CASSLGGIQYF
>TRBJ1-2|TRBV7-9|.
CASSHPRGESGYGYTF
>TRBJ2-1|TRBV5-6|TRBD2
CASSLGGRVLVAYNEQFF
>TRBJ1-3|TRBV19|.
CASRPRGISGNTIYF
>TRBJ1-1|TRBV18|.
CASSRGETEAFF
>TRBJ2-7|TRBV29-1|TRBD1
CSVGESGTGVYEQYF
>TRBJ1-6|TRBV2|.
CASSDERAPYGAPLHF
>TRBJ2-5|TRBV5-1|TRBD2
CASSPTSGASQETQYF
>TRBJ1-2|TRBV18|.
CASSPPVGGSPRRGYTF
>TRBJ1-2|TRBV6-6|.
CASSSREANYGYTF
>TRBJ1-5|TRBV19|.
CASSIGKYSNQPQHF
>TRBJ1-1|TRBV25-1|TRBD1
CASKLDRGTEAFF
>TRBJ2-5|TRBV9|TRBD2
CASSVGTSGKGGKETQYF
>TRBJ2-3|TRBV9|TRBD2
CASSRSGGASSTDTQYF
>TRBJ1-5|TRBV7-9|.
CASSPQGSNQPQHF